The clone carrying this T cell receptor beta chain was seen ten or more times. The target antigen is unknown. The time point here: newly diagnosed GD, antithyroid drugs for less than 3 months. RNA isolated from PBMCs was used to make the TCR library. The sample is drawn from a study of regulatory T cells in long-lasting Graves disease. V shed 3 bases, J shed 4 bases, and the junction held 5 bases outside the gene matches. The germline gives CDR1 MNHGY, CDR2 SVAAGI. The CDR3 sequence is 14 residues long. General study points: Thyroid tissue was not sampled; only peripheral blood was. Among the persistent patients, some 2,900 public clonotypes were shared, more than the roughly 970 shared among new patients.

The authors built TCR beta libraries using iRepertoire HTBI primers and Arm-PCR of CDR3 regions. TCRdb re-called the multiplex PCR reads with MiXCR, one entry per CDR3 protein. Here the sample spans hundreds of thousands of distinct CDR3 sequences, approximately 13% being singletons. These data were likewise used in another study, on T cells in Graves' hyperthyroidism and ophthalmopathy. As that study records: Researchers ran a first-round RT-PCR on the TCR CDR3 using the HTBI primer set. Most expanded thyroid clonotypes above 0.001 also appeared in blood.

The sequence was obtained from a man aged 30 to 45 with Graves disease. The input for sequencing was peripheral blood mononuclear cells (PBMCs), taken at new diagnosis, from a patient treated with antithyroid drugs. The chain is built from TRBV6-9 and TRBJ1-1; 7 bases align to TRBD1. The CDR3 reads CASSYRDRTTEAFF. The DNA for the CDR3 is TGTGCCAGCAGTTACAGGGACAGAACCACTGAAGCTTTCTTT.